This T cell receptor (beta chain) was observed in a study of a mutant IDH1 vaccine in newly diagnosed glioma. The wider study: Sex distribution of treated patients was approximately 62% male and approximately 38% female; mean age was 40.4 years.

The method was immunoSEQ multiplex PCR; TCRdb's version includes in-frame clones alone and lacks a portion of them. The sample shows roughly 35,000 clones, 80% to 90% of them seen only once. This CDR3 region has 16 residues. Trimming pared 1 base from V and 3 bases from J, leaving 13 bases between. The germline CDR1 and CDR2 sequences are SEHNR and FQNEAQ (reference sequence). The time point was: baseline, week 1 (first vaccination visit). Noted treatment: pre-vaccination baseline after standard-of-care therapy. The sample in question was PBMCs, obtained from a glioma patient treated with radiotherapy, temozolomide or both. This chain uses TRBV7-9 with TRBJ1-5, with D possibly matching TRBD1 (6 bases). The sequence derives from a woman aged 40 to 50 with glioma. The DNA for the CDR3 is TGTGCCAGCAGCTTAGATCCAGGGGTGGACAATCAGCCCCAGCATTTT. Amino acids: CASSLDPGVDNQPQHF.